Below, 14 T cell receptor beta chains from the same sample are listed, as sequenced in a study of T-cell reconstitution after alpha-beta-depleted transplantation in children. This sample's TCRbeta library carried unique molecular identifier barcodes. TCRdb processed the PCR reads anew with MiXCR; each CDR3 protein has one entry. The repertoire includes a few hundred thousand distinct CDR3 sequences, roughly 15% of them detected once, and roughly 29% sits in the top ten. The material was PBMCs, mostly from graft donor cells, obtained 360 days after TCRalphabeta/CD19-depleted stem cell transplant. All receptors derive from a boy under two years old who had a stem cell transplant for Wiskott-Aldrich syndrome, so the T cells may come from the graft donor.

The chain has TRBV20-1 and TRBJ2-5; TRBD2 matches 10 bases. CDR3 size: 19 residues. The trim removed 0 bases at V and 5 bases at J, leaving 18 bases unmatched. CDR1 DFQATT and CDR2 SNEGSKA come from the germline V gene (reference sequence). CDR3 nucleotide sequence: TGCAGTGCTAGAGACCTCCTAGCGGGAGCGATATTTGGGAGGGAGACCCAGTACTTC. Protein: CSARDLLAGAIFGRETQYF.

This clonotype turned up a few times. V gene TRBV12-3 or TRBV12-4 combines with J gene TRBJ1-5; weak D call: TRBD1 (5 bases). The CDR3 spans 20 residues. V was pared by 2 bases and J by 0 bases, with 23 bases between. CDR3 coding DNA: TGTGCCAGCAGTTTAAAAGGCTCGACAGTACTATTACATAGCAATCAGCCCCAGCATTTT. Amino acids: CASSLKGSTVLLHSNQPQHF.

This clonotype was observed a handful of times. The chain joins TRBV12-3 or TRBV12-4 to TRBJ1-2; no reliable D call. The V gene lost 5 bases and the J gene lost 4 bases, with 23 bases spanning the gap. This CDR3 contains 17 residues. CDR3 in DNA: TGTGCCAGCAGTGACTCAGGAGGAAGCAGGAGTTTCTATGGCTACACCTTC. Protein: CASSDSGGSRSFYGYTF.

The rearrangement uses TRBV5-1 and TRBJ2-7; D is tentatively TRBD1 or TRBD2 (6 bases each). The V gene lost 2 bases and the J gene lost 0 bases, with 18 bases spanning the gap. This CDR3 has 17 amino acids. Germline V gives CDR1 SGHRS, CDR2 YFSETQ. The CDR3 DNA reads TGCGCCAGCAGCTTAACAAACACAGGGACTTCCTCCTACGAGCAGTACTTC. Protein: CASSLTNTGTSSYEQYF.

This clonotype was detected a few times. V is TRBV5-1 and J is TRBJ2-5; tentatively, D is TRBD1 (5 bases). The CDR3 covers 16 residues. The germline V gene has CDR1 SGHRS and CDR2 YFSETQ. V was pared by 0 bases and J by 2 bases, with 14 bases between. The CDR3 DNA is TGCGCCAGCAGCTTGGTGGCAGGGTACCGACAAGAGACCCAGTACTTC. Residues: CASSLVAGYRQETQYF.

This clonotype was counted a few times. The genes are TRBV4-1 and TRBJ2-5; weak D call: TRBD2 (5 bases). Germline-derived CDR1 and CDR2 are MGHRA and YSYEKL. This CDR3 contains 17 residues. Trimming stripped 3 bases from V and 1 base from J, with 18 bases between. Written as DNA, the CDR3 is TGCGCCAGCAGCCATCCTCGGGATAGAGGGTTCCAAGAGACCCAGTACTTC. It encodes CASSHPRDRGFQETQYF.

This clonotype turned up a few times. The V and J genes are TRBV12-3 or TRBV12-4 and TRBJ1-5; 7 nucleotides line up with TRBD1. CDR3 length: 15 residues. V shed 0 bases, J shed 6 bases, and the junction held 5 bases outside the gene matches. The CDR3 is CASSLADRAPQPQHF. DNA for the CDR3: TGTGCCAGCAGTTTAGCCGACAGGGCTCCTCAGCCCCAGCATTTT.

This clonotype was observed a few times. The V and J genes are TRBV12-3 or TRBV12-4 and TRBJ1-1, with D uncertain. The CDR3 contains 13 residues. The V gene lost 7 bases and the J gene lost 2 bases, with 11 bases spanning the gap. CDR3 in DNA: TGTGCCAGCACCGCGACCCAAAACACTGAAGCTTTCTTT. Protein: CASTATQNTEAFF.

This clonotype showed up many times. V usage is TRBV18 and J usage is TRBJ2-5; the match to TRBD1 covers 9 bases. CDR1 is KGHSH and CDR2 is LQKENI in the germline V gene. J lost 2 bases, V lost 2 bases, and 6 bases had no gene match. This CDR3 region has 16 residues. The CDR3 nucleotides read TGTGCCAGCTCACCATTCCGCGGGACAGGGCAAGAGACCCAGTACTTC. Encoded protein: CASSPFRGTGQETQYF.

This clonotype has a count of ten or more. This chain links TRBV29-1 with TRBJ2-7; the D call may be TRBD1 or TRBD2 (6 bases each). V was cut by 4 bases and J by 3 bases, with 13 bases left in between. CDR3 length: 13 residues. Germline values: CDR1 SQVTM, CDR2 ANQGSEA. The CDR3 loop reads CSVVAGHHYEQYF. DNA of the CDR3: TGCAGCGTTGTTGCGGGACACCACTACGAGCAGTACTTC.

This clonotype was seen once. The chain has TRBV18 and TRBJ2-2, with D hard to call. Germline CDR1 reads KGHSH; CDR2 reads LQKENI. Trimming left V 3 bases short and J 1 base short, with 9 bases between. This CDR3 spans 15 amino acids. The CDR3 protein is CASSPPGRNTGELFF. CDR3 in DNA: TGTGCCAGCTCACCTCCCGGACGGAACACCGGGGAGCTGTTTTTT.

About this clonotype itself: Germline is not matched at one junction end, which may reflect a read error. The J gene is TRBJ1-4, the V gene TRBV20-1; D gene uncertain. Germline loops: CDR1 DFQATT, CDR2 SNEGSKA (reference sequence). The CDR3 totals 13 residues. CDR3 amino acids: CSARQSTKEKLFF. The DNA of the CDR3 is TGCAGTGCTAGACAGTCAACTAAGGAAAAACTGTTTTTT.

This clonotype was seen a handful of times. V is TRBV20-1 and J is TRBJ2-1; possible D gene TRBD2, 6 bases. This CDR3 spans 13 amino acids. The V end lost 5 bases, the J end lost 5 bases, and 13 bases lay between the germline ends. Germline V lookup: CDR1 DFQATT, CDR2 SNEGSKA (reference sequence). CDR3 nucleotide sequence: TGCAGTGCTCTTCGGGGGAGAAACAATGAGCAGTTCTTC. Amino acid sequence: CSALRGRNNEQFF.

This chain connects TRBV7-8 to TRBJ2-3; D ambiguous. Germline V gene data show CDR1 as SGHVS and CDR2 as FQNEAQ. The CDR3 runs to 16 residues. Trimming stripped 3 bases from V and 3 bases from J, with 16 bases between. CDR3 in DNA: TGTGCCAGCAGCTTTACTGCCCAGGTACGGACAGATACGCAGTATTTT. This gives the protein CASSFTAQVRTDTQYF.